The 24 T cell receptor beta chains below come from one sample, sequenced in a study of cytomegalovirus exposure and HLA in healthy donors. Sequencing was performed with immunoSEQ multiplex PCR; in TCRdb, only in-frame clones are kept and a portion is missing. The table includes 150,000 or so clones, roughly nine tenths detected once. Sequenced sample: PBMCs. These TCRs come from a man aged 18 to 30 in good health and CMV-seropositive.

J is TRBJ2-7 and V is TRBV7-2; 10 positions agree with TRBD1. The CDR3 extends over 14 amino acids. Unmatched junction bases numbered 2, after V lost 3 bases and J lost 3 bases. Germline loops: CDR1 SGHTA, CDR2 FQGNSA. For the CDR3, the DNA is TGTGCCAGCAGCTTGGGACAGGGGATCTACGAGCAGTACTTC. It yields the protein CASSLGQGIYEQYF.

The V and J genes are TRBV4-1 and TRBJ2-6; possible D gene TRBD1, 5 bases. Germline loops: CDR1 MGHRA, CDR2 YSYEKL. The CDR3 extends over 16 amino acids. V was trimmed by 2 bases and J by 1 base, leaving 9 bases between them. CDR3 nucleotides: TGCGCCAGCAGCCAAAAACAGGCATCTGGGGCCAACGTCCTGACTTTC. Amino acid sequence: CASSQKQASGANVLTF.

J is TRBJ2-7 and V is TRBV28, with 16 bases fitting TRBD2. Trimming removed 5 bases from V and 5 bases from J; junction bases left unmatched: 9. The CDR3 runs to 17 residues. From germline, CDR1 is MDHEN and CDR2 SYDVKM. In DNA, the CDR3 is TGTGCCAGCAGTGCAATTACCGGGACTAGCGGGAGGGACGAGCAGTACTTC. Amino acid sequence: CASSAITGTSGRDEQYF. Variable domain in full (rest from reference TRBV28 and TRBJ2-7): DVKVTQSSRYLVKRTGEKVFLECVQDMDHENMFWYRQDPGLGLRLIYFSYDVKMKEKGDIPEGYSVSREKKERFSLILESASTNQTSMYLCASSAITGTSGRDEQYFGPGTRLTVT.

The chain is built from TRBV29-1 and TRBJ2-2, with D hard to call. Germline assignment: CDR1 SQVTM and CDR2 ANQGSEA. V was trimmed by 6 bases and J by 3 bases, leaving 5 bases between them. The CDR3 sequence is 11 residues long. CDR3 in amino acids: CSVSYTGELFF. The CDR3 nucleotides read TGCAGCGTCTCTTACACCGGGGAGCTGTTTTTT.

The CDR3 region has the DNA TGTGCCAGCAGCTTAGTTCATTACGAGCAGTACTTC. It is translated as CASSLVHYEQYF. The chain has TRBV7-8 and TRBJ2-7, with D unclear. CDR3 length: 12 residues. The germline V and J ends were trimmed by 1 base and 4 bases, with 5 bases remaining between them. The germline V gene has CDR1 SGHVS and CDR2 FQNEAQ.

The rearrangement links TRBV9 to TRBJ1-5; no reliable D call. CDR1 is SGDLS and CDR2 is YYNGEE in the germline V gene. V was trimmed by 0 bases and J by 1 base, leaving 8 bases between them. This CDR3 has 15 amino acids. CDR3 in DNA: TGTGCCAGCAGCGTAGATGGCAGGAGCAATCAGCCCCAGCATTTT. Its protein product is CASSVDGRSNQPQHF. The variable domain in full, completed from reference TRBV9 and TRBJ1-5, reads DSGVTQTPKHLITATGQRVTLRCSPRSGDLSVYWYQQSLDQGLQFLIQYYNGEERAKGNILERFSAQQFPDLHSELNLSSLELGDSALYFCASSVDGRSNQPQHFGDGTRLSIL.

This clone has more than one count but fewer than ten. The chain recombines TRBV7-2 with TRBJ2-2; TRBD2 matches at 12 bases. Germline values: CDR1 SGHTA, CDR2 FQGNSA. Trimming removed 2 bases from V and 6 bases from J; junction bases left unmatched: 4. The CDR3 totals 16 residues. The CDR3 coding sequence is TGTGCCAGCAGCTTATCCCCTAGCGGGAGGGCCGGGGAGCTGTTTTTT. It translates to CASSLSPSGRAGELFF. The full variable domain, completed using reference TRBV7-2 and TRBJ2-2, is GAGVSQSPSNKVTEKGKDVELRCDPISGHTALYWYRQSLGQGLEFLIYFQGNSAPDKSGLPSDRFSAERTGGSVSTLTIQRTQQEDSAVYLCASSLSPSGRAGELFFGEGSRLTVL.

This clone was picked up one time. The chain employs TRBV4-2 and TRBJ2-2; D may be TRBD2 (6 bases). V lost 3 bases and J lost 6, with 11 bases in between. The length of the CDR3 is 14 residues. CDR1 LGHNA and CDR2 YNFKEQ come from the germline V gene. CDR3 amino acids: CASSQLASSGELFF. The CDR3 DNA reads as TGTGCCAGCAGCCAGCTAGCGTCTTCCGGGGAGCTGTTTTTT.

This clone occurred once. J is TRBJ2-4 and V is TRBV5-1; D is undetermined. The germline V gene encodes CDR1 SGHRS and CDR2 YFSETQ. There are 15 residues in the CDR3. Trimming left V 2 bases short and J 0 bases short, with 9 bases between. The DNA for the CDR3 is TGCGCCAGCAGCTTCACAACAATAGCCAAAAACATTCAGTACTTC. It encodes CASSFTTIAKNIQYF.

The chain uses TRBV13 and TRBJ2-5, with 8 positions matching TRBD2. CDR3 length: 15 residues. Germline CDR1 and CDR2: PRHDT and FYEKMQ (reference sequence). With 5 bases clipped from V and 2 bases from J, the junction kept 7 bases outside the gene matches. The CDR3 DNA is TGTGCCAGCAGCCCACTCTCGGGGGGGCAAGAGACCCAGTACTTC. Encoded protein: CASSPLSGGQETQYF.

About this clone itself: The same CDR3 also results from other DNA sequences found in this sample. The CDR3, as DNA: TGTGCCAGTAGTCCACAGGGGAATCAGCCCCAGCATTTT. Translated: CASSPQGNQPQHF. The chain is built from TRBV19 and TRBJ1-5, with 7 bases lining up with TRBD1. The germline V gene has CDR1 LNHDA and CDR2 SQIVND (reference sequence). The CDR3 consists of 13 residues. V trimming: 5 bases; J trimming: 4 bases; junction bases outside the gene matches: 2.

The V call is TRBV7-8, the J call TRBJ2-5; a weak D match, TRBD2 (5 bases). The V and J ends lost 5 bases and 4 bases respectively, with 17 bases between them. The CDR3 covers 15 residues. Germline V gene data show CDR1 as SGHVS and CDR2 as FQNEAQ. The CDR3 sequence is CASSPVPSSGETQYF. In DNA, the CDR3 is TGTGCCAGCAGCCCCGTCCCTAGCTCCGGAGAGACCCAGTACTTC. Variable domain in full (rest from reference TRBV7-8 and TRBJ2-5): GAGVSQSPRYKVAKRGQDVALRCDPISGHVSLFWYQQALGQGPEFLTYFQNEAQLDKSGLPSDRFFAERPEGSVSTLKIQRTQQEDSAVYLCASSPVPSSGETQYFGPGTRLLVL.

This clone is a singleton in its sample. The V and J genes are TRBV19 and TRBJ1-5; D gene ambiguous. The germline gives CDR1 LNHDA, CDR2 SQIVND (reference sequence). Trimming took 3 bases from V and 4 from J, leaving 10 bases between them. The CDR3 totals 14 residues. The CDR3 DNA is TGTGCCAGTAGTATCCTAGGTTTTAATCAGCCCCAGCATTTT. Amino acid sequence: CASSILGFNQPQHF.

The rearrangement links TRBV27 to TRBJ1-1, with 9 bases lining up with TRBD1. Germline loops: CDR1 MNHEY, CDR2 SMNVEV (reference sequence). V trimming: 3 bases; J trimming: 11 bases; junction bases outside the gene matches: 7. The CDR3 spans 13 residues. CDR3 loop: CASSLGTGWAAFF. The CDR3 DNA follows: TGTGCCAGCAGTTTGGGGACAGGGTGGGCGGCTTTCTTT.

The chain employs TRBV7-6 and TRBJ1-5; no reliable D call. CDR1 is SGHVS and CDR2 is FNYEAQ in the germline V gene. V was cut by 5 bases and J by 3 bases, with 8 bases left in between. This CDR3 region has 13 residues. The CDR3 is CASSEGANQPQHF. CDR3 in DNA: TGTGCCAGCAGCGAAGGAGCCAATCAGCCCCAGCATTTT.

The chain is built from TRBV2 and TRBJ1-5; D is perhaps TRBD1 (6 bases). The germline CDR1 and CDR2 sequences are SNHLY and FYNNEI. Deletions cut 7 bases from V and 7 bases from J, with 14 bases between. This CDR3 contains 13 residues. The CDR3 DNA reads as TGTGCCAGCAATTTACAGGGTTCACAGCCCCAGCATTTT. Amino acids: CASNLQGSQPQHF.

The genes are TRBV11-1 and TRBJ2-5, with 7 bases identical to TRBD2. This CDR3 contains 15 residues. The trim removed 4 bases at V and 6 bases at J, leaving 11 bases unmatched. Germline lookup yields CDR1 SGHAT and CDR2 FQDESV (reference sequence). The CDR3 sequence is CASSSGLGGRKTQYF. CDR3 coding DNA: TGTGCCAGCAGCTCCGGGTTGGGCGGGAGAAAGACCCAGTACTTC.

The V call is TRBV6-5, the J call TRBJ1-5; TRBD1 aligns across 11 bases. This CDR3 has 14 amino acids. The V gene's germline CDR1 is MNHEY and CDR2 SVGAGI. V shed 4 bases and J 6 bases; nucleotides not matched to a gene: 2. The CDR3 DNA follows: TGTGCCAGCAGTTGGGACAGGGGGAGTCAGCCCCAGCATTTT. It is translated as CASSWDRGSQPQHF.

This clone was recorded once. This chain connects TRBV5-4 to TRBJ1-2; unclear D gene. CDR3 length equals 12 residues. V was trimmed by 4 bases and J by 4 bases, leaving 8 bases between them. Germline loops: CDR1 SGHNT, CDR2 YYREEE (reference sequence). CDR3 DNA: TGTGCCAGCAGCCTGGACGGCTATGGCTACACCTTC. Its translation: CASSLDGYGYTF.

V usage is TRBV29-1 and J usage is TRBJ1-1; D is undetermined. CDR3 size: 13 residues. Germline CDR1 is SQVTM and CDR2 is ANQGSEA. Trimming cost V 4 bases and J 1 base, with 10 bases left between them. CDR3 loop: CSVGPRGNTEAFF. The CDR3 nucleotides are TGCAGCGTTGGGCCGCGGGGGAACACTGAAGCTTTCTTT. Using reference TRBV29-1 and TRBJ1-1 for the parts outside the CDR3, the full variable domain is SAVISQKPSRDICQRGTSLTIQCQVDSQVTMMFWYRQQPGQSLTLIATANQGSEATYESGFVIDKFPISRPNLTFSTLTVSNMSPEDSSIYLCSVGPRGNTEAFFGQGTRLTVV.

This chain joins TRBV5-6 and TRBJ2-1; D remains unclear. Per the germline V gene, CDR1 is SGHDT and CDR2 is YYEEEE. V was shortened by 4 bases and J by 7 bases, with 21 bases between the two germline ends. This CDR3 contains 16 residues. This chain's CDR3 is CASSPRLTPYNNEQFF. CDR3 sequence (DNA): TGTGCCAGCAGCCCCAGACTGACCCCCTACAATAATGAGCAGTTCTTC.

The CDR3 DNA reads as TGTGCCAGCAGCCCCCAAGCCCCCGGGGAGCTGTTTTTT. This translates into CASSPQAPGELFF. J is TRBJ2-2 and V is TRBV28; D gene unclear. Germline V lookup: CDR1 MDHEN, CDR2 SYDVKM. V lost 6 bases and J lost 6, with 11 bases in between. The CDR3 spans 13 residues.

This sequence joins TRBV4-3 and TRBJ1-1, with D hard to call. V lost 4 bases and J 2 bases, leaving 17 bases between the germline ends. Per germline, CDR1 LGHNA and CDR2 YSLEER. The CDR3 extends over 16 amino acids. CDR3 in DNA: TGCGCCAGCAGCCTGCGCGGGGATCGGGCAAACACTGAAGCTTTCTTT. Protein product: CASSLRGDRANTEAFF.

This chain joins TRBV4-3 and TRBJ2-3; TRBD2 matches at 10 bases. The CDR3 covers 17 residues. J was trimmed by 8 bases and V by 0 bases; bases with no gene match: 11. Germline assignment: CDR1 LGHNA and CDR2 YSLEER. In DNA form, the CDR3 reads TGCGCCAGCAGCCAAGAGGAAGGTTCAGCGGGAGGGGGTACGCAGTATTTT. This translates into CASSQEEGSAGGGTQYF.